The clone carrying this TCR beta chain was seen just once. The antigen is not known. A quantity of about 0.45 to 1 ug RNA underwent reverse transcription using random hexamers. immunoSEQ multiplex PCR amplified TCR beta CDR3 across 54 Vbeta, 13 Jbeta. TCRdb passed the immunoSEQ multiplex PCR reads through MiXCR, listing each CDR3 protein once. The sample has some 130,000 distinct CDR3 sequences; roughly 94% are singletons. Sequencing targeted TCR beta in T cells from blood (CD8+ and CD4+). Germline CDR1 DFQATT, CDR2 SNEGSKA (reference sequence). The germline V and J ends were trimmed by 5 bases and 8 bases, with 19 bases remaining between them. The CDR3 spans 14 residues. This entry comes from a study of CD8 T cells in Susac syndrome. Broader study findings: Susac-specific public clones in total CD8+ repertoires numbered some 17; in CD8+ TEMRA repertoires, they numbered five.

Sequenced sample: CD8+ T cells from PBMCs. The chain is built from TRBV20-1 and TRBJ2-1, with D tentatively TRBD2 (6 bases). The receptor's source is a human donor with Susac syndrome. The CDR3: CSAGGLDYAYEQFF. The CDR3 coding sequence is TGCAGTGCTGGCGGTTTGGACTACGCCTATGAGCAGTTCTTC.